The 8 T cell receptor beta chains in this list originate from one sample, sequenced in a study of blood T cell repertoires in COVID-19. Profiled with immunoSEQ multiplex PCR; TCRdb holds only in-frame clones, not every one. Of fewer than 400,000 clones in the sample, 75% to 90% were seen once. The specimen was PBMCs or T cells enriched from blood (not recorded which). The receptors here all came from a woman in her thirties who had been exposed to COVID-19.

The chain uses TRBV10-3 and TRBJ1-6; D may be TRBD1 (6 bases). The CDR3 covers 13 residues. Germline V gene sequence: CDR1 ENHRY, CDR2 SYGVKD. V was trimmed by 7 bases and J by 10 bases, leaving 14 bases between them. CDR3 protein: CAINGGLRSPLHF. Written as DNA, the CDR3 is TGTGCCATCAATGGGGGCTTAAGATCACCCCTCCACTTT.

The CDR3 nucleotides read TGTGCCATCCCCGCAGGGGATGAGAACTATGGCTACACCTTC. Translated, it gives CAIPAGDENYGYTF. The chain carries TRBV19 and TRBJ1-2; a weak D match, TRBD1 (6 bases). This CDR3 spans 14 amino acids. Germline lookup yields CDR1 LNHDA and CDR2 SQIVND (reference sequence). With 10 bases removed from V and 2 bases from J, the gap between germline ends came to 17 bases.

V and J are TRBV11-3 and TRBJ2-1; the D gene is possibly TRBD2 (6 bases). Germline V gene data show CDR1 as SGHNT and CDR2 as YENEEA. Trimming pared 2 bases from V and 10 bases from J, leaving 12 bases between. This CDR3 is built from 13 residues. This CDR3 reads CASSLHSGPEQFF. For the CDR3, the DNA is TGTGCCAGCAGCTTACACAGCGGGCCCGAGCAGTTCTTC.

V is TRBV5-6 and J is TRBJ1-1, with TRBD1 as a possible D gene (5 bases). V was pared by 2 bases and J by 1 base, with 12 bases between. Germline CDR1 is SGHDT and CDR2 is YYEEEE. This CDR3 has 15 residues. CDR3: CASSLGVIENTEAFF. The CDR3 nucleotides are TGTGCCAGCAGCTTAGGGGTCATAGAGAACACTGAAGCTTTCTTT.

V usage is TRBV30 and J usage is TRBJ2-4; TRBD2 aligns across 8 bases. V gave up 4 bases and J gave up 1 base; unmatched junction bases: 3. The CDR3 totals 14 residues. Per germline, CDR1 GTSNPN and CDR2 SVGIG (reference sequence). CDR3 in DNA: TGTGCCTGGAAGGAGCGGGAGGCCAAAAACATTCAGTACTTC. Translated: CAWKEREAKNIQYF.

The chain is built from TRBV2 and TRBJ1-1; unclear D gene. Per the germline V gene, CDR1 is SNHLY and CDR2 is FYNNEI. The V end was cut by 5 bases, the J end by 3 bases, with 10 bases between. The CDR3 extends over 13 amino acids. The CDR3: CASSQESYTEAFF. CDR3 DNA: TGTGCCAGCAGTCAAGAAAGCTACACTGAAGCTTTCTTT.

V gene TRBV30 combines with J gene TRBJ2-7; 9 bases align to TRBD2. Germline CDR1 GTSNPN, CDR2 SVGIG (reference sequence). This CDR3 is 15 amino acids long. Losses at the gene ends were 2 bases for V and 2 bases for J; bases not matched to a gene: 7. This CDR3 is CAWSPSRGGAYEQYF. CDR3 sequence (DNA): TGTGCCTGGAGTCCCTCTCGCGGGGGGGCCTACGAGCAGTACTTC.

V gene TRBV15 combines with J gene TRBJ2-2, with D perhaps TRBD1 (5 bases). In germline, CDR1 is LNHNV, CDR2 YYDKDF (reference sequence). V shed 0 bases and J shed 5 bases, with 13 bases lying between them. The CDR3 sequence is 16 residues long. The CDR3 loop is CATSRDSVGPTGELFF. CDR3 bases: TGTGCCACCAGCAGAGATAGTGTGGGGCCGACCGGGGAGCTGTTTTTT. Together with reference TRBV15 and TRBJ2-2, the CDR3 gives the full variable domain: DAMVIQNPRYQVTQFGKPVTLSCSQTLNHNVMYWYQQKSSQAPKLLFHYYDKDFNNEADTPDNFQSRRPNTSFCFLDIRSPGLGDTAMYLCATSRDSVGPTGELFFGEGSRLTVL.